Sequencing of this T cell receptor (beta chain) was carried out in a study of cytomegalovirus exposure and HLA in healthy donors. Study results and caveats: A highly shared variant cluster was judged a likely technical artifact.

Looked up from germline, CDR1 is MNHNS and CDR2 is SASEGT. After removal of 2 bases from V and 5 bases from J, the junction contained 10 bases not matched to a gene. CDR3 length: 16 residues. This clone appeared a few times. As yet, its antigen is unknown. The PCR had 60 Vbeta and 13 Jbeta primers. Some clones are missing from TCRdb's copy, which holds only in-frame ones; the method was immunoSEQ multiplex PCR. The table includes over 110,000 clones, roughly 80% detected once. The V and J genes are TRBV6-1 and TRBJ1-1, with 8 bases that match TRBD1. The clonotype originates from a female donor in good health and CMV-seronegative. Sequencing was carried out using PBMCs. The CDR3 sequence: CASSETSGTGGTEAFF. The CDR3 DNA sequence: TGTGCCAGCAGTGAAACCTCCGGGACAGGTGGGACTGAAGCTTTCTTT.